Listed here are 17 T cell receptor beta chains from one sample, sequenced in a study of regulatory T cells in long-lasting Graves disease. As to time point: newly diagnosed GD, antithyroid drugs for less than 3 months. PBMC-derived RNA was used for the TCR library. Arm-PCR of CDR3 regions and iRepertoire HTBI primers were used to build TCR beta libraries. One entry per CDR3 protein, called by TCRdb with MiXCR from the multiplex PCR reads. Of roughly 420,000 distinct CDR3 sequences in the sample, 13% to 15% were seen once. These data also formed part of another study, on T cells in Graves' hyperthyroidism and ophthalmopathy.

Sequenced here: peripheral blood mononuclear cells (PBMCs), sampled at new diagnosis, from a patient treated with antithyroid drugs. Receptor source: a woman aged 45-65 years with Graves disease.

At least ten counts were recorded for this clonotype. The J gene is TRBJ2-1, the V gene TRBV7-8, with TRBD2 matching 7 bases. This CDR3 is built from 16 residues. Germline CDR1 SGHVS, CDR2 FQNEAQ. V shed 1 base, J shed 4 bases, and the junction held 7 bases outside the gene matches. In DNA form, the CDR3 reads TGTGCCAGCAGCTTAGTGGGCGGGAGTATGTACAATGAGCAGTTCTTC. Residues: CASSLVGGSMYNEQFF.

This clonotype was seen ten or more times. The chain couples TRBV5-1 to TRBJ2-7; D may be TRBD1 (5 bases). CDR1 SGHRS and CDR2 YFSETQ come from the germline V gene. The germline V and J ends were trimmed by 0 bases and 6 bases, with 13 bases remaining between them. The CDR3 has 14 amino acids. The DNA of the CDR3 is TGCGCCAGCAGCTTGGAAGGGGCGGTAGGCGAGCAGTACTTC. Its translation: CASSLEGAVGEQYF. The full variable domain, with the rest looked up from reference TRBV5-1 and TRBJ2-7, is KAGVTQTPRYLIKTRGQQVTLSCSPISGHRSVSWYQQTPGQGLQFLFEYFSETQRNKGNFPGRFSGRQFSNSRSEMNVSTLELGDSALYLCASSLEGAVGEQYFGPGTRLTVT.

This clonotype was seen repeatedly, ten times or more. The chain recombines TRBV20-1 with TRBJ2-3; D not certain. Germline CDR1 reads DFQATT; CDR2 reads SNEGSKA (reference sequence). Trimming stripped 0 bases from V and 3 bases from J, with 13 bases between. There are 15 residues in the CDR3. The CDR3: CSARDTTVATDTQYF. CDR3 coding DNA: TGCAGTGCTAGAGATACGACGGTGGCTACAGATACGCAGTATTTT.

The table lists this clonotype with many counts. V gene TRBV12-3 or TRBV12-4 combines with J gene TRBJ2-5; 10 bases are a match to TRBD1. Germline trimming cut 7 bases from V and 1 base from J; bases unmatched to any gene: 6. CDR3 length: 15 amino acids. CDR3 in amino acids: CASNRQGAVQETQYF. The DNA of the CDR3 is TGTGCCAGCAACCGACAGGGGGCAGTCCAAGAGACCCAGTACTTC.

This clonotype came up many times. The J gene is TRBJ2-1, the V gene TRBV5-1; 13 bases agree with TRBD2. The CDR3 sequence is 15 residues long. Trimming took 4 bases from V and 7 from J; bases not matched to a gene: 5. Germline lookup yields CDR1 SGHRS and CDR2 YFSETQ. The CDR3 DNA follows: TGCGCCAGCAGCCTGGGACTAGCGGGGAAAAATGAGCAGTTCTTC. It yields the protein CASSLGLAGKNEQFF.

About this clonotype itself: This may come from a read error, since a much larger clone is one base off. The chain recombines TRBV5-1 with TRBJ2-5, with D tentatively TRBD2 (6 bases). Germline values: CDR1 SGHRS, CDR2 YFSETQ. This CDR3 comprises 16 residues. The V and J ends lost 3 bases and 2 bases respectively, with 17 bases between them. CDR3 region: CASSSVVGGGQETQYF. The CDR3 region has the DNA TGCGCCAGCAGCTCGGTAGTGGGAGGAGGACAAGAGACCCAGTACTTC.

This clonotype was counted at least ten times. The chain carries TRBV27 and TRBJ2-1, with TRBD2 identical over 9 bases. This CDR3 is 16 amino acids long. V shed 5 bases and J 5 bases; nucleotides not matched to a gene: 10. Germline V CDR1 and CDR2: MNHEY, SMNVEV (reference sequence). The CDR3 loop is CASSPRWLAGHNEQFF. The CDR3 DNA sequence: TGTGCCAGCAGTCCGAGGTGGCTAGCGGGGCACAATGAGCAGTTCTTC.

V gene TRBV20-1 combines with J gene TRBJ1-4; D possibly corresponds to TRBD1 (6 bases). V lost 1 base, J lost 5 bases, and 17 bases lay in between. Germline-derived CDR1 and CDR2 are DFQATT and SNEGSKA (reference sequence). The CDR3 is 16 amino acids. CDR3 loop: CSARVLAPGENEKLFF. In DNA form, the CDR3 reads TGCAGTGCTAGAGTTCTTGCCCCAGGGGAGAATGAAAAACTGTTTTTT.

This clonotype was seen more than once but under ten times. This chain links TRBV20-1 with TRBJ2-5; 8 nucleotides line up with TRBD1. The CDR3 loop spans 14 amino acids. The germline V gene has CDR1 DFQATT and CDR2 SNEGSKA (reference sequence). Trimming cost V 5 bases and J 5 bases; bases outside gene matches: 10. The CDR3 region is CSADTRTGHETQYF. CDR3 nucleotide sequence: TGCAGTGCTGACACACGGACAGGGCATGAGACCCAGTACTTC.

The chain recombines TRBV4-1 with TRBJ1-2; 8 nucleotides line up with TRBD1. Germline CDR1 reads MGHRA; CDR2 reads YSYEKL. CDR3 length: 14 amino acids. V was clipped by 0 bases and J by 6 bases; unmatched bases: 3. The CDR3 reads CASSQEQGGNGYTF. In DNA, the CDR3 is TGCGCCAGCAGCCAAGAACAGGGGGGAAATGGCTACACCTTC.

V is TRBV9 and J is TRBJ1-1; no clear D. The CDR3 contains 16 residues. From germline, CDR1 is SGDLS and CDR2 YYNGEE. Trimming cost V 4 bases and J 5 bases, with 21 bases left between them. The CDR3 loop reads CASSSPREEGPTEAFF. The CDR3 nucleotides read TGTGCCAGCAGCTCGCCGAGGGAGGAAGGGCCAACTGAAGCTTTCTTT.

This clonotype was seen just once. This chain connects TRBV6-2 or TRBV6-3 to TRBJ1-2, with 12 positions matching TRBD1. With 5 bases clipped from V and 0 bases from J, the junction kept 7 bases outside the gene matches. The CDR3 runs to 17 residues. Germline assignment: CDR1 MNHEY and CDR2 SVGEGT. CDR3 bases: TGTGCCAGCAGTCCCGGGACAGGGGGCCGGGCTAACTATGGCTACACCTTC. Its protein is CASSPGTGGRANYGYTF.

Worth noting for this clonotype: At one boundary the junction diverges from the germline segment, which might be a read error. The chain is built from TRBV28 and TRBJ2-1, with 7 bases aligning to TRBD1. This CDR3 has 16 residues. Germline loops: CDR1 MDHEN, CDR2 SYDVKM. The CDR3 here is CTSSLFRQGLANEQFF. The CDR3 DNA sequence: TGCACCAGCAGTTTATTCCGACAGGGATTGGCCAATGAGCAGTTCTTC.

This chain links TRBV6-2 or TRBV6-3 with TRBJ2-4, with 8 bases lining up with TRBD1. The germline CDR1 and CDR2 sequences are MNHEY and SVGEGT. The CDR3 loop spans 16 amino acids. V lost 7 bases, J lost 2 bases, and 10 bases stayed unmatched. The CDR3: CASNTPRQGTKNIQYF. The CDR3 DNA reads TGTGCCAGCAATACCCCACGACAGGGGACCAAAAACATTCAGTACTTC.

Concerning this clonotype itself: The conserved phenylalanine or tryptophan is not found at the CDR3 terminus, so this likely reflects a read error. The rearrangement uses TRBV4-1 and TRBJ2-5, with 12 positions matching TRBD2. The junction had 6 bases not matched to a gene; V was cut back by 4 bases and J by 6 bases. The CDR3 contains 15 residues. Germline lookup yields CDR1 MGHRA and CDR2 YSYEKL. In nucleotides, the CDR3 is TGCGCCAGCAGCCCTAGCGGGAGGGTTAAAAAGACCCAGTACCTC. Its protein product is CASSPSGRVKKTQYL.

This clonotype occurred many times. As DNA, the CDR3 is TGCAGTGCTCCCTGGACAGGGACCACGAGGGACACTGAAGCTTTCTTT. Translation gives CSAPWTGTTRDTEAFF. V is TRBV20-1 and J is TRBJ1-1; 8 bases agree with TRBD1. The CDR3 runs to 16 residues. Germline CDR1 reads DFQATT; CDR2 reads SNEGSKA (reference sequence). V was clipped by 5 bases and J by 3 bases; unmatched bases: 14.

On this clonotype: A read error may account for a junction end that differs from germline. The DNA for the CDR3 is TGTGCCAGCAGCTCGTACCAGAGGGGGAGCTCCTATAATTCACCCATCCACTTT. It codes for CASSSYQRGSSYNSPIHF. The gene calls are TRBV7-6 and TRBJ1-6, with D perhaps TRBD1 (6 bases). CDR1 and CDR2 (germline): SGHVS, FNYEAQ. The length of the CDR3 is 18 residues.